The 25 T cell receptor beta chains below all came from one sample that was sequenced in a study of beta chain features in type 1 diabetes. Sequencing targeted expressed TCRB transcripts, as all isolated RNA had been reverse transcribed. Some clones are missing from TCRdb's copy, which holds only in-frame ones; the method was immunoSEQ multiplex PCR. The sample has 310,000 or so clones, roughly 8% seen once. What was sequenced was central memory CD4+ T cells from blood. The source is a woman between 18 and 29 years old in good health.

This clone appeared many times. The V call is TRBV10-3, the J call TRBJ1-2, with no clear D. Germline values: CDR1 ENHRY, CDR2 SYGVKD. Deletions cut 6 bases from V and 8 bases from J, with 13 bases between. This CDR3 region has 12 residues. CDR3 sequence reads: CAIREQGSGYTF. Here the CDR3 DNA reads TGTGCCATCAGGGAGCAAGGGAGCGGCTACACCTTC.

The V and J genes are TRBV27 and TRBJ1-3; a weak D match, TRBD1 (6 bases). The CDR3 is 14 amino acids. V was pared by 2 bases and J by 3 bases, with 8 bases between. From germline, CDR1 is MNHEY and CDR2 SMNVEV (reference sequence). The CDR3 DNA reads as TGTGCCAGCAGTTTAACAGGGCTTGGAAACACCATATATTTT. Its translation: CASSLTGLGNTIYF.

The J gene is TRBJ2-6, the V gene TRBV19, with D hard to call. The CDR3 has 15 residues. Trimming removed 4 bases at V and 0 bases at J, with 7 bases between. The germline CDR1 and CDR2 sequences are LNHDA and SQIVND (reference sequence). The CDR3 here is CASSNSGSGANVLTF. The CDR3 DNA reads TGTGCCAGTAGTAACAGTGGCTCTGGGGCCAACGTCCTGACTTTC.

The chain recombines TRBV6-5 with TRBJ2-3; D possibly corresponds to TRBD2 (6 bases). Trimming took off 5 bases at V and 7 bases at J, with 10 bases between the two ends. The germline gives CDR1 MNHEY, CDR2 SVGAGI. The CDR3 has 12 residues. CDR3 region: CASSNLAHTQYF. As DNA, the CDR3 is TGTGCCAGCAGTAACCTAGCGCATACGCAGTATTTT.

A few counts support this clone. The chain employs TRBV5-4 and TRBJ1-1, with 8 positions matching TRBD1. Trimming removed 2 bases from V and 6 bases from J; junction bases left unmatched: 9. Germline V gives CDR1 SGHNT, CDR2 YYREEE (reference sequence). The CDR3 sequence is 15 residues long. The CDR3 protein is CASSFGGQGRAEAFF. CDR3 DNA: TGTGCCAGCAGCTTTGGTGGACAGGGTCGGGCTGAAGCTTTCTTT.

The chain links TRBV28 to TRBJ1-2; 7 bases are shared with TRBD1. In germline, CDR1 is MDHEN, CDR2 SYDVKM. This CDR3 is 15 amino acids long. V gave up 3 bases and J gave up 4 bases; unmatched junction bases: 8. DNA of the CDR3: TGTGCCAGCAGTTTCCCCCCGGGACAGCCCTATGGCTACACCTTC. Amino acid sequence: CASSFPPGQPYGYTF.

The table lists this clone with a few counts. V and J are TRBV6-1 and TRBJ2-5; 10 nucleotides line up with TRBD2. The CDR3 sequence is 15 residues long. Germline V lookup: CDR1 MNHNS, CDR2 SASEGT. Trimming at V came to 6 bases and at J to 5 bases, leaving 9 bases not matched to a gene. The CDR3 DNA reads TGTGCCAGCAGAGCGGCTAGCGGGAGATATGAGACCCAGTACTTC. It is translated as CASRAASGRYETQYF.

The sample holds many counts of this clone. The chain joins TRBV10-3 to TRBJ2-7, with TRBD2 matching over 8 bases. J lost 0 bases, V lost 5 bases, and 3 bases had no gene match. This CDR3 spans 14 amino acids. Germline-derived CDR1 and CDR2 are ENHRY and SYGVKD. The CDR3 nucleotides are TGTGCCATCAGTACCGGGACTAGCTCCTACGAGCAGTACTTC. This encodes CAISTGTSSYEQYF.

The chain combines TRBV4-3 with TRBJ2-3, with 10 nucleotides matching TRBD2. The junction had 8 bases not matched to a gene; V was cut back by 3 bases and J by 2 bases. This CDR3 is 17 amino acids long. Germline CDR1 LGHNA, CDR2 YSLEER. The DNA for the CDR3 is TGCGCCAGCAGCCAGTTGCCTAGCGGGGGTCCCACAGATACGCAGTATTTT. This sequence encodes CASSQLPSGGPTDTQYF.

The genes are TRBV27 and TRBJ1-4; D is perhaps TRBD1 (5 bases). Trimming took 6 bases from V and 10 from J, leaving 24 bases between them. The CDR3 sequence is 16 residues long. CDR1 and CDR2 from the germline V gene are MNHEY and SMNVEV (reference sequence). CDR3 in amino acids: CASRRDSRGGFVKLFF. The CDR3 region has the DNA TGTGCCAGCAGGCGAGACAGCCGGGGAGGATTCGTAAAACTGTTTTTT.

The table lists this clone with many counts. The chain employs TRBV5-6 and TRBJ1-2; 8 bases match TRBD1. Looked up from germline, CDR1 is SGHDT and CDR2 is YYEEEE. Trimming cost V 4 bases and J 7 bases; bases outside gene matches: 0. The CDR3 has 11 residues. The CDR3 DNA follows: TGTGCCAGCAGCGACAGGGGTGGCTACACCTTC. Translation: CASSDRGGYTF.

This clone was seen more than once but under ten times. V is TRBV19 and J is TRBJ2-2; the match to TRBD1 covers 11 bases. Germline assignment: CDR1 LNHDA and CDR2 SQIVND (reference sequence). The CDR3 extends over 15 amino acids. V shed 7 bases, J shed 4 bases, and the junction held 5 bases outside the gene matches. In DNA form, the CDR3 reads TGTGCCAGTATAAGGACAGGGGGCCCCACCGGGGAGCTGTTTTTT. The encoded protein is CASIRTGGPTGELFF.

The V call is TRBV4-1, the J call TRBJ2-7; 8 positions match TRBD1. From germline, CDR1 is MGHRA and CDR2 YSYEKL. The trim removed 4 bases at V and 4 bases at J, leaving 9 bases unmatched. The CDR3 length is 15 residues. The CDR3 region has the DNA TGCGCCAGCAGCCCAACACGACAGGGGAATTACGAGCAGTACTTC. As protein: CASSPTRQGNYEQYF.

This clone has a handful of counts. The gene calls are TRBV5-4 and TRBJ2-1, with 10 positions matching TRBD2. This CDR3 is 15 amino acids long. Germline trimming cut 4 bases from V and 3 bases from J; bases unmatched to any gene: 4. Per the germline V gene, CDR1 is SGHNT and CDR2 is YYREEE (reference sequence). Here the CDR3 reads CASSHTSGNYNEQFF. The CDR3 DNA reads TGTGCCAGCAGCCATACTAGCGGGAACTACAATGAGCAGTTCTTC.

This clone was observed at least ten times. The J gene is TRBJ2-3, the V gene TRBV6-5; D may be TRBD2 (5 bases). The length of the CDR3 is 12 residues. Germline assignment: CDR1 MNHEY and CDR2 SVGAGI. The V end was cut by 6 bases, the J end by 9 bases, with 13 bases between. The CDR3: CASRDSKGTQYF. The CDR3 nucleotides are TGTGCCAGCAGGGACTCTAAAGGGACGCAGTATTTT.

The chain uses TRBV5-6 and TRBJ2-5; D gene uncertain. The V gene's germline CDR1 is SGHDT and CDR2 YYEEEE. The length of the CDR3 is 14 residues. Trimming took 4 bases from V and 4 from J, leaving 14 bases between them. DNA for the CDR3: TGTGCCAGCAGCCCCCGGAGACTTCCAGAGACCCAGTACTTC. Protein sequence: CASSPRRLPETQYF.

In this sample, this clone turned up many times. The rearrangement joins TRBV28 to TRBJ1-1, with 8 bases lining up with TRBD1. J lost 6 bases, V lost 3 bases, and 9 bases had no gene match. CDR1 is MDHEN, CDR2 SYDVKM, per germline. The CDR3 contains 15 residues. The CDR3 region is CASSLSRDRGSEAFF. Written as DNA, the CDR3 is TGTGCCAGCAGTTTGTCCCGAGACAGGGGCTCTGAAGCTTTCTTT.

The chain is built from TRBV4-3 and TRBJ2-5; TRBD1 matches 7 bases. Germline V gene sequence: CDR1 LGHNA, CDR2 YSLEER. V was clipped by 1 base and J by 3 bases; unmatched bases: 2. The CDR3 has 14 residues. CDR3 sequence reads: CASSQGQGEETQYF. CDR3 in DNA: TGCGCCAGCAGCCAAGGACAGGGCGAAGAGACCCAGTACTTC.

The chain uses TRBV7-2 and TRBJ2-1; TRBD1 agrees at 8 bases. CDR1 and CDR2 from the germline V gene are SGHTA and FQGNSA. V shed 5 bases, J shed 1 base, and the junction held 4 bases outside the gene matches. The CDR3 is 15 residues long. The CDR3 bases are TGTGCCAGCAGCCTGAGGACAGGGTCCTACAATGAGCAGTTCTTC. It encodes CASSLRTGSYNEQFF.

The CDR3 DNA sequence: TGTGCCAGCAGCGTAGACCAAGGGGGGCGCCCCTATGGCTACACCTTC. Translation: CASSVDQGGRPYGYTF. The chain joins TRBV9 to TRBJ1-2; tentative D call: TRBD1 (6 bases). Looked up from germline, CDR1 is SGDLS and CDR2 is YYNGEE. The CDR3 sequence is 16 residues long. The V end lost 0 bases, the J end lost 4 bases, and 16 bases lay between the germline ends.

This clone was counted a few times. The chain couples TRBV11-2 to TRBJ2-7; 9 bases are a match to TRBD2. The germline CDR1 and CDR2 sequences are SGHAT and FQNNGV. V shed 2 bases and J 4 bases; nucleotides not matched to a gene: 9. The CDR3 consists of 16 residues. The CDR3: CASSLFVSGSGYEQYF. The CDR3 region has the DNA TGTGCCAGCAGCTTATTTGTTAGCGGGAGTGGGTACGAGCAGTACTTC.

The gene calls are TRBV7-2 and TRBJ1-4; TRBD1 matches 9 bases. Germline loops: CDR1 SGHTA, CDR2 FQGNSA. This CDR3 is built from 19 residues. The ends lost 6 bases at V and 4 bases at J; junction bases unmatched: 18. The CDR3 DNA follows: TGTGCCAGCAGTTCCTCGGACAGGGGACGTCCCGAAGTTAATGAAAAACTGTTTTTT. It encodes CASSSSDRGRPEVNEKLFF.

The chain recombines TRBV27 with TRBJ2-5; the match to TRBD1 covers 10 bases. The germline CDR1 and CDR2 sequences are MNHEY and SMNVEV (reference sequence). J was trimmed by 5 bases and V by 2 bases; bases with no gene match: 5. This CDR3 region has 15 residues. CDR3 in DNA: TGTGCCAGCAGTTTAAGGACAGGGGGTTGGGAGACCCAGTACTTC. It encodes CASSLRTGGWETQYF.

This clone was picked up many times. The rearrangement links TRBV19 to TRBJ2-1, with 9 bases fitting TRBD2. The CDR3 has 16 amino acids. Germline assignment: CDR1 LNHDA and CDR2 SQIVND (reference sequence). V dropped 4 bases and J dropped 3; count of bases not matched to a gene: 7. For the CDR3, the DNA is TGTGCCAGTAGTAGAGCGGGAGGCAGCTTCTACAATGAGCAGTTCTTC. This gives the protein CASSRAGGSFYNEQFF.

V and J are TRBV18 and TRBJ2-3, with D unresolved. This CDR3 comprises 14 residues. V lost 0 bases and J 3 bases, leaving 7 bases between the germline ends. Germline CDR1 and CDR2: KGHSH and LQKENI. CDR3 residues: CASSPPYNTDTQYF. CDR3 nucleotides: TGTGCCAGCTCACCACCTTACAATACAGATACGCAGTATTTT.